This TCR beta chain emerged from a study of CD8 T cells in Susac syndrome. TEMRA cells were FACS-enriched, with CD8+ and CD4+ T cells isolated negatively. RNA was extracted with the RNeasy kit, and a quantity of 0.5 to 1 ug was reverse transcribed using random hexamers. The amplification used immunoSEQ multiplex PCR on TCR beta CDR3; it spanned 54 Vbeta and 13 Jbeta. TCRdb independently ran MiXCR on the immunoSEQ multiplex PCR reads; one entry per CDR3 protein. The sample holds 150,000 to 200,000 distinct CDR3 sequences, less than 95% seen once. J lost 7 bases, V lost 8 bases, and 17 bases had no gene match. CDR1 and CDR2 (germline): LNHDA, SQIVND (reference sequence). The CDR3 is 17 amino acids.

The sequence came from a human donor in good health. This rearrangement joins TRBV19 to TRBJ2-1, with TRBD2 matching 10 bases. The specimen was CD4+ T cells from PBMCs. CDR3 loop: CASSKRESGRGGNEQFF. The CDR3 DNA reads as TGTGCCAGTTCCAAAAGGGAGAGCGGGAGGGGCGGGAATGAGCAGTTCTTC.